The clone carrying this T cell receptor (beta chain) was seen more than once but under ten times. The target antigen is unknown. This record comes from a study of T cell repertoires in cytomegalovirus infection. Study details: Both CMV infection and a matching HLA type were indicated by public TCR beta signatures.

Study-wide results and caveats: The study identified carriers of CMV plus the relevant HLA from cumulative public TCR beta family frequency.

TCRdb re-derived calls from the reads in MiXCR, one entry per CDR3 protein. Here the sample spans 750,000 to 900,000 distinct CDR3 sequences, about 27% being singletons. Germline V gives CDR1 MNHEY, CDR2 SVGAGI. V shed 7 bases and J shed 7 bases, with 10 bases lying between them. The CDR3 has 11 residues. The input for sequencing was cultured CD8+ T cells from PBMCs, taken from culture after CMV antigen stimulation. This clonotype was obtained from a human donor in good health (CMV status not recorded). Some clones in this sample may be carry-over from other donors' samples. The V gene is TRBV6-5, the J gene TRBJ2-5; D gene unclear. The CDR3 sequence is CASNSRGTQYF. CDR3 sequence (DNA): TGTGCCAGCAACTCTAGAGGGACCCAGTACTTC.